A single sample gave rise to the 30 T cell receptor beta chains below, sequenced in a study of blood T cells in healthy people across ages. The authors ran a second PCR of 7 to 11 cycles using a sample-barcoded 5' primer and a J-beta primer mix. A single record per CDR3 protein comes from TCRdb applying MiXCR to the 5' RACE reads. The table includes roughly 1,800,000 distinct CDR3 sequences, around half detected once. The sequencing sample was made of blood. These receptor sequences come from a woman aged 40-49 years in good health.

The V gene is TRBV7-8, the J gene TRBJ2-3; D perhaps matches TRBD1 (6 bases). CDR1 is SGHVS and CDR2 is FQNEAQ in the germline V gene. This CDR3 region has 15 residues. Trimming stripped 7 bases from V and 3 bases from J, with 17 bases between. Written as DNA, the CDR3 is TGTGCCAGCACCTCAATAAACAGGGTAACAGATACGCAGTATTTT. It specifies CASTSINRVTDTQYF.

V usage is TRBV15 and J usage is TRBJ2-3; 7 bases fit TRBD1. V shed 1 base, J shed 5 bases, and the junction held 6 bases outside the gene matches. The CDR3 covers 15 residues. Germline V gene lookup returns CDR1 LNHNV and CDR2 YYDKDF (reference sequence). CDR3 region: CATSRAGTARDTQYF. CDR3 nucleotide sequence: TGTGCCACCAGCAGAGCCGGGACAGCTAGAGATACGCAGTATTTT. Full variable domain (rest looked up from reference TRBV15 and TRBJ2-3): DAMVIQNPRYQVTQFGKPVTLSCSQTLNHNVMYWYQQKSSQAPKLLFHYYDKDFNNEADTPDNFQSRRPNTSFCFLDIRSPGLGDTAMYLCATSRAGTARDTQYFGPGTRLTVL.

The chain links TRBV7-2 to TRBJ2-1; no clear D gene. Gene TRBJ2-7 matches the end of the DNA better, so the J call may be wrong. CDR3 length: 13 amino acids. The germline V gene encodes CDR1 SGHTA and CDR2 FQGNSA. The CDR3 coding sequence is TGTGCCAGCAGCCCTACTGTTGTCTACGAGCAGTACTTC. It encodes CASSPTVVYEQYF.

This clonotype was recorded a few times. The chain joins TRBV28 to TRBJ1-1, with 11 bases matching TRBD1. The germline V gene encodes CDR1 MDHEN and CDR2 SYDVKM. J gave up 4 bases and V 7 bases, and 11 bases lay outside the gene matches. This CDR3 is built from 16 residues. The CDR3 nucleotides are TGTGCCAGCACCTACCGGGACAGGGGGTTCGGCACTGAAGCTTTCTTT. Its translation: CASTYRDRGFGTEAFF.

This clonotype turned up a few times. The chain is built from TRBV27 and TRBJ2-5; D perhaps matches TRBD1 (5 bases). CDR3 size: 15 residues. V lost 4 bases, J lost 5 bases, and 17 bases lay in between. Germline loops: CDR1 MNHEY, CDR2 SMNVEV (reference sequence). CDR3 bases: TGTGCCAGCAGTTCCCAAACAGGCCGATGGGAGACCCAGTACTTC. The encoded protein is CASSSQTGRWETQYF.

V and J are TRBV6-5 and TRBJ1-4; TRBD1 matches 7 bases. Per the germline V gene, CDR1 is MNHEY and CDR2 is SVGAGI. The CDR3 spans 14 residues. The J segment lost 8 bases and the V segment lost 4 bases, leaving 7 bases of the junction unmatched. In DNA form, the CDR3 reads TGTGCCAGCAGTTTGACAGGGATTGGGGAAAAACTGTTTTTT. Translated: CASSLTGIGEKLFF.

The rearrangement joins TRBV24-1 to TRBJ2-7; 8 nucleotides agree with TRBD1. The CDR3 spans 12 residues. With 3 bases clipped from V and 9 bases from J, the junction kept 3 bases outside the gene matches. Germline V gene sequence: CDR1 KGHDR, CDR2 SFDVKD. The CDR3 is CATSDPGTGQYF. The CDR3 nucleotides read TGTGCCACCAGTGATCCGGGGACAGGGCAGTACTTC.

In its sample, this clonotype was seen a few times. V usage is TRBV29-1 and J usage is TRBJ1-2, with 9 bases that match TRBD1. V gave up 1 base and J gave up 3 bases; unmatched junction bases: 6. The CDR3 length is 15 residues. Per the germline V gene, CDR1 is SQVTM and CDR2 is ANQGSEA. CDR3 residues: CSVEGGWTGDYGYTF. The CDR3 region has the DNA TGCAGCGTTGAAGGAGGGTGGACAGGGGACTATGGCTACACCTTC.

The chain uses TRBV28 and TRBJ2-1; 10 nucleotides match TRBD2. Germline V gene sequence: CDR1 MDHEN, CDR2 SYDVKM. The CDR3 length is 18 residues. V lost 3 bases, J lost 3 bases, and 11 bases stayed unmatched. Written as DNA, the CDR3 is TGTGCCAGCAGTTTGCCCGTAAAGCGGGGGGGATACTACAATGAGCAGTTCTTC. Protein: CASSLPVKRGGYYNEQFF.

CDR3 protein: CASSEAGSRYGYTF. The CDR3 DNA reads as TGTGCCAGCAGTGAGGCAGGGTCCCGCTATGGCTACACCTTC. The gene calls are TRBV12-3 or TRBV12-4 and TRBJ1-2, with TRBD1 as a possible D gene (5 bases). Trimming left V 5 bases short and J 4 bases short, with 14 bases between. The CDR3 spans 14 residues.

The rearrangement joins TRBV7-9 to TRBJ2-4, with D possibly being TRBD2 (6 bases). The germline gives CDR1 SEHNR, CDR2 FQNEAQ (reference sequence). The V end was cut by 6 bases, the J end by 13 bases, with 22 bases between. This CDR3 region has 14 residues. The CDR3 region is CASSTTSPKSEQYF. CDR3 nucleotides: TGTGCCAGCAGTACTACTAGCCCAAAGTCTGAGCAGTACTTC.

V is TRBV11-2 and J is TRBJ2-6; no firm D call. This CDR3 comprises 18 residues. The ends were cut back, 4 bases at V and 0 bases at J, with 16 bases in the middle. Germline CDR1 SGHAT, CDR2 FQNNGV. The CDR3 sequence: CASSSSGYSISGANVLTF. The CDR3 DNA reads TGTGCCAGCAGCTCCTCTGGGTACTCAATCTCTGGGGCCAACGTCCTGACTTTC.

This clonotype has ten or more counts. The V and J genes are TRBV5-6 and TRBJ1-2, with D maybe TRBD1 (5 bases). CDR3 length: 15 residues. V lost 4 bases and J 8 bases, leaving 21 bases between the germline ends. CDR1 is SGHDT and CDR2 is YYEEEE in the germline V gene. The CDR3 reads CASSPGTPITYGYTF. The CDR3 region has the DNA TGTGCCAGCAGCCCCGGGACGCCGATCACCTACGGCTACACCTTC.

The chain carries TRBV12-3 or TRBV12-4 and TRBJ1-1; 8 nucleotides match TRBD1. The CDR3 covers 13 residues. The V and J ends lost 7 bases and 4 bases, in that order; junction bases with no gene match: 5. DNA of the CDR3: TGTGCCAGCACCTCAGGGGGCATCACTGAAGCTTTCTTT. As protein: CASTSGGITEAFF.

This chain uses TRBV7-9 with TRBJ1-2; D may be TRBD1 (5 bases). V lost 5 bases and J lost 4, with 14 bases in between. The CDR3 spans 14 residues. The germline V gene encodes CDR1 SEHNR and CDR2 FQNEAQ (reference sequence). DNA of the CDR3: TGTGCCAGCAGCCCGGGGGGAAGCCTCTATGGCTACACCTTC. This encodes CASSPGGSLYGYTF.

This clonotype was detected many times. The chain combines TRBV7-2 with TRBJ2-1, with 11 bases fitting TRBD1. Trimming cost V 3 bases and J 8 bases; bases outside gene matches: 6. The germline CDR1 and CDR2 sequences are SGHTA and FQGNSA. The CDR3 contains 15 residues. The CDR3: CASSFPGQGVDEQFF. The DNA of the CDR3 is TGTGCCAGCAGCTTTCCGGGACAGGGGGTAGATGAGCAGTTCTTC.

This clonotype was picked up one time. The chain is built from TRBV5-1 and TRBJ2-1, with 11 bases that match TRBD2. With 0 bases clipped from V and 7 bases from J, the junction kept 9 bases outside the gene matches. The CDR3 loop spans 17 amino acids. CDR1 and CDR2 (germline): SGHRS, YFSETQ. CDR3 nucleotide sequence: TGCGCCAGCAGCTTGGAGCTAGCGGGGGGCACTGGGAATGAGCAGTTCTTC. Translated: CASSLELAGGTGNEQFF.

This clonotype was recorded at least ten times. The chain links TRBV20-1 to TRBJ1-2; a possible D gene is TRBD1 (6 bases). The CDR3 is made up of 12 amino acids. The germline V gene encodes CDR1 DFQATT and CDR2 SNEGSKA (reference sequence). Between the trimmed V and J ends, which lost 6 bases and 3 bases, there was a span of 11 bases. CDR3 protein: CSARRTDYGYTF. The CDR3, as DNA: TGCAGTGCCAGACGGACAGACTATGGCTACACCTTC.

This clonotype occurred a few times. The chain employs TRBV27 and TRBJ2-5, with D maybe TRBD1 (5 bases). The germline V gene encodes CDR1 MNHEY and CDR2 SMNVEV (reference sequence). Trimming stripped 5 bases from V and 12 bases from J, with 22 bases between. The CDR3 runs 14 residues. The CDR3 protein is CASSPHRIAGMEYF. The CDR3 nucleotides are TGTGCCAGCAGTCCCCACAGGATCGCAGGTATGGAGTACTTC.

The V gene is TRBV28, the J gene TRBJ2-5; 10 bases map to TRBD2. The CDR3 loop spans 15 amino acids. CDR1 is MDHEN, CDR2 SYDVKM, per germline. J gave up 1 base and V 5 bases, and 4 bases lay outside the gene matches. The CDR3 sequence is CASSPGTSVQETQYF. The CDR3 bases are TGTGCCAGCAGTCCCGGGACTAGCGTCCAAGAGACCCAGTACTTC.

V usage is TRBV7-2 and J usage is TRBJ2-1; D is tentatively TRBD1 or TRBD2 (6 bases each). V lost 5 bases and J lost 3, with 14 bases in between. The CDR3 has 15 residues. Germline lookup yields CDR1 SGHTA and CDR2 FQGNSA. The CDR3 coding sequence is TGTGCCAGCAGCCAGGAGGGGGAAGGCTACAATGAGCAGTTCTTC. It is translated as CASSQEGEGYNEQFF.

The rearrangement joins TRBV6-2 or TRBV6-3 to TRBJ2-1; the match to TRBD2 covers 12 bases. The CDR3 runs 13 residues. The V gene's germline CDR1 is MNHEY and CDR2 SVGEGT. J lost 8 bases, V lost 7 bases, and 3 bases had no gene match. CDR3 in amino acids: CASTSGGVYEQFF. The CDR3, as DNA: TGTGCCAGCACTAGCGGGGGGGTGTATGAGCAGTTCTTC.

Details on this clonotype: A read error may produce the germline difference seen at one junction end. V usage is TRBV7-8 and J usage is TRBJ2-7; D is ambiguous. The CDR3 loop spans 13 amino acids. The germline V gene has CDR1 SGHVS and CDR2 FQNEAQ. CDR3 coding DNA: TGTGCCAGCAGCTTAGTAGGCCCCTACGAGCAGCACTTC. It encodes CASSLVGPYEQHF.

V gene TRBV4-1 combines with J gene TRBJ1-2; D remains ambiguous. V was shortened by 0 bases and J by 4 bases, with 15 bases between the two germline ends. In germline, CDR1 is MGHRA, CDR2 YSYEKL. This CDR3 has 16 amino acids. DNA for the CDR3: TGCGCCAGCAGCCAAGAGGTTGCCAGCCGGGTCTATGGCTACACCTTC. Its protein is CASSQEVASRVYGYTF.

This clonotype was observed a few times. The chain recombines TRBV6-2 or TRBV6-3 with TRBJ2-7; the match to TRBD2 covers 8 bases. The germline CDR1 and CDR2 sequences are MNHEY and SVGEGT. Trimming at V came to 4 bases and at J to 0 bases, leaving 8 bases not matched to a gene. CDR3 size: 16 residues. The CDR3 protein is CASSSQWRGDSYEQYF. Here the CDR3 DNA reads TGTGCCAGCAGTTCCCAGTGGCGGGGGGACTCCTACGAGCAGTACTTC.

This chain joins TRBV7-9 and TRBJ2-1; 9 bases align to TRBD2. The CDR3 runs to 15 residues. The V gene's germline CDR1 is SEHNR and CDR2 FQNEAQ (reference sequence). With V trimmed by 3 bases and J by 9 bases, 9 bases remained unmatched. The CDR3 DNA reads as TGTGCCAGCAGCTTCGGAGGCGGGGGGGCGGGTGAGCAGTTCTTC. Translating it yields CASSFGGGGAGEQFF.

The rearrangement uses TRBV20-1 and TRBJ2-5; 8 bases line up with TRBD2. V was clipped by 2 bases and J by 1 base; unmatched bases: 6. The germline V gene encodes CDR1 DFQATT and CDR2 SNEGSKA (reference sequence). CDR3 length: 15 amino acids. CDR3 region: CSARPIAGSQETQYF. As DNA, the CDR3 is TGCAGTGCTAGACCGATAGCGGGGAGCCAAGAGACCCAGTACTTC.

V gene TRBV3-1 combines with J gene TRBJ2-1; 9 bases line up with TRBD1. The CDR3 spans 16 residues. Trimming at V came to 2 bases and at J to 4 bases, leaving 6 bases not matched to a gene. Germline-derived CDR1 and CDR2 are LGHDT and YNNKEL (reference sequence). Here the CDR3 DNA reads TGTGCCAGCAGCCAACCCGGGACAGGGCTTTACAATGAGCAGTTCTTC. This sequence encodes CASSQPGTGLYNEQFF.

The gene calls are TRBV4-1 and TRBJ2-7; D perhaps matches TRBD2 (6 bases). The length of the CDR3 is 13 residues. CDR1 and CDR2 from the germline V gene are MGHRA and YSYEKL. V shed 1 base and J shed 5 bases, with 9 bases lying between them. CDR3 nucleotide sequence: TGCGCCAGCAGCCAAGGCGCTAGCGACGAGCAGTACTTC. Its protein product is CASSQGASDEQYF.

V and J are TRBV9 and TRBJ2-1; D uncertain. V was trimmed by 0 bases and J by 9 bases, leaving 13 bases between them. Germline loops: CDR1 SGDLS, CDR2 YYNGEE. The CDR3 totals 14 residues. The CDR3 coding sequence is TGTGCCAGCAGCGTAGCCCCAGTTGGCGGTGAGCAGTTCTTC. Its protein is CASSVAPVGGEQFF.